Following are 21 T cell receptor beta chains from one sample sequenced in a study of tissue T cells after allogeneic stem cell transplantation. Described time point: mouse harvest day 14 after allogeneic transplant. Each mouse received 10^7 T-cell-depleted marrow cells plus 10^6 splenic CD5+ T cells by tail vein. Method: immunoSEQ multiplex PCR; TCRdb's copy keeps in-frame clones and lacks some. The table records some 1,800 clones, about 49% of them present only once. Sequenced: blood. The receptors shown here come from a female BALB/c mouse given C57BL/6 T cells with graft-versus-host disease after an allogeneic hematopoietic cell transplant.

Concerning this clone itself: Each gene name is a mouse one. The CDR3 is cut off 1 residue early in the read; its end comes from the germline J gene. This chain links TRBV15 with TRBJ2-7; TRBD1 matches at 7 bases. The J segment lost 0 bases and the V segment lost 7 bases, leaving 3 bases of the junction unmatched. The germline CDR1 and CDR2 sequences are SGHND and FRSKSL. This CDR3 is built from 13 residues. CDR3 DNA, as far as it was read: TGTGCCAGCACCTGGGACAGCTCCTATGAACAGTAC. Encoded protein: CASTWDSSYEQY. The whole CDR3 protein is CASTWDSSYEQYF.

Only a few counts were recorded for this clone. Gene names are mouse gene names. Read coverage stops 1 residue before the CDR3 terminus; the germline J gene supplies the remainder. V gene TRBV13-2 combines with J gene TRBJ1-4; 7 bases are a match to TRBD1. In germline, CDR1 is NNHNN, CDR2 SYGAGS (reference sequence). This CDR3 is built from 14 residues. V was clipped by 5 bases and J by 2 bases; unmatched bases: 3. CDR3 DNA (partial): TGTGCCAGCGGGGGGACAGCCTCCAACGAAAGATTATTT. Its translation is CASGGTASNERLF. The full CDR3 is CASGGTASNERLFF.

This clone turned up a few times. Gene names follow the mouse nomenclature. From the germline J gene comes the end of the CDR3, since the read stops 1 residue before it. The chain links TRBV16 to TRBJ1-1, with no clear D. There are 12 residues in the CDR3. Germline V gene sequence: CDR1 SGHSA, CDR2 FRNQAP. Trimming removed 5 bases from V and 2 bases from J, with 6 bases in between. CDR3 amino acids: CASSPYNTEVFF. CDR3 DNA (partial): TGTGCAAGCAGCCCCTATAACACAGAAGTCTTC.

Concerning this clone: The germline and genes are mouse ones. CDR3 DNA (partial): TGTGCCAGCAGCCAAGAGGGCAGGGGAGGAAATACGCTCTAT. Protein product: CASSQEGRGGNTLY. The CDR3 in full is CASSQEGRGGNTLYF. The V call is TRBV2, the J call TRBJ1-3; D perhaps matches TRBD1 (6 bases). The sequenced fragment ends 1 residue before the CDR3 boundary, so the rest is inferred from the germline J gene. CDR1 and CDR2 (germline): LGHNA, YSYQKL. This CDR3 contains 15 residues. V lost 0 bases to trimming and J lost 4 bases, with 10 bases between them.

By sample fraction, this clone is large (0.1 to 1%). Gene names are mouse gene names. The DNA ends 1 residue before the CDR3 does, and the rest of the CDR3 is filled in from the germline J gene. This rearrangement joins TRBV13-2 to TRBJ1-4; no firm D call. The CDR3 length is 13 residues. From germline, CDR1 is NNHNN and CDR2 SYGAGS (reference sequence). V lost 0 bases and J lost 5, with 5 bases in between. The sequenced CDR3 bases are TGTGCCAGCGGTGATGGACGGAACGAAAGATTATTT. It specifies CASGDGRNERLF. The full CDR3 protein reads CASGDGRNERLFF.

For this clone: Here the gene names and germline are mouse. The observed sequence ends 1 residue before the CDR3 terminus, with the missing tail filled in from the germline J gene. The chain employs TRBV13-1 and TRBJ2-2, with 12 bases lining up with TRBD2. J gave up 4 bases and V 5 bases, and 6 bases lay outside the gene matches. CDR3 length equals 16 residues. The V gene's germline CDR1 is NSHNY and CDR2 SYGAGN. The CDR3 reads CASSGTGGRVTGQLYF. Partial CDR3 DNA: TGTGCCAGCAGCGGGACTGGGGGGAGGGTCACCGGGCAGCTCTAC.

This clone turned up a few times. The gene names here belong to mouse. The read falls 1 residue short of the CDR3 end, and the missing part is taken from the germline J gene. This chain connects TRBV4 to TRBJ1-2; the match to TRBD1 covers 10 bases. Germline loops: CDR1 LGHDT, CDR2 YNNKQL (reference sequence). The CDR3 loop spans 16 amino acids. J was trimmed by 2 bases and V by 4 bases; bases with no gene match: 7. The sequenced part of the CDR3 DNA is TGTGCCAGCAGCTCTCGACAGGGGGCGCGGAACTCCGACTACACC. Encoded protein: CASSSRQGARNSDYT. Given in full, the CDR3 is CASSSRQGARNSDYTF. Together with reference TRBV4 and TRBJ1-2, the CDR3 gives the full variable domain: ETAVFQTPNYHVTQVGNEVSFNCKQTLGHDTMYWYKQDSKKLLKIMFSYNNKQLIVNETVPRRFSPQSSDKAHLNLRIKSVEPEDSAVYLCASSSRQGARNSDYTFGSGTRLLVI.

In regard to this clone: Genes here carry mouse names. The sequenced fragment ends 1 residue before the CDR3 boundary, so the rest is inferred from the germline J gene. The V call is TRBV23, the J call TRBJ1-1. The CDR3 has 14 residues. The germline V gene has CDR1 KGHTA and CDR2 FQNQQP. CDR3 DNA, as far as it was read: TGCTCCAGCAGTCAATCGGGGCAAAACACAGAAGTCTTC. It is translated as CSSSQSGQNTEVF. The entire CDR3 protein reads CSSSQSGQNTEVFF. Variable domain in full (rest from reference TRBV23 and TRBJ1-1): DAAVTQKPRYLIKMKGQEAEMKCIPEKGHTAVFWYQQKQSKELKFLIYFQNQQPLDQIDMVKERFSAVCPSSSLCSLGIRTCEAEDSALYLCSSSQSGQNTEVFFGKGTRLTVV.

About this clone: Germline and genes here are mouse. The CDR3 is cut off 1 residue early in the read; its end comes from the germline J gene. The chain has TRBV2 and TRBJ2-2, with a possible D match to TRBD1 (6 bases). Trimming removed 0 bases at V and 0 bases at J, with 8 bases between. This CDR3 has 16 amino acids. Germline V lookup: CDR1 LGHNA, CDR2 YSYQKL. CDR3 bases read: TGTGCCAGCAGCCAAGAGGGACATCCAAACACCGGGCAGCTCTAC. This sequence encodes CASSQEGHPNTGQLY. The whole CDR3 is CASSQEGHPNTGQLYF.

This clone was recorded once. The junction differs from germline at one of its ends, possibly a read error. The genes are named according to mouse. With the read ending 1 residue before the CDR3 end, the germline J gene is used to fill in that end. The chain has TRBV29 and TRBJ2-5, with unresolved D. This CDR3 spans 15 amino acids. From germline, CDR1 is MSHET and CDR2 SYDVDS. This CDR3 is CASTPTAFTHDTQYF. Partial CDR3 DNA: TGTGCCAGCACTCCCACAGCGTTTACCCACGACACCCAGTAC.

This clone was recorded a few times. Mouse gene names and germline throughout. The CDR3 extends 1 residue past the end of the read, so its final part is completed from the germline J gene. The rearrangement joins TRBV13-1 to TRBJ1-2; D uncertain. V lost 1 base, J lost 4 bases, and 5 bases lay in between. The CDR3 covers 12 residues. Germline values: CDR1 NSHNY, CDR2 SYGAGN. The CDR3: CASSDRGSDYTF. The DNA read from the CDR3 is TGTGCCAGCAGTGATCGGGGCTCCGACTACACC.

About this clone itself: Mouse germline and gene names are used. The CDR3 extends 1 residue past the end of the read, so its final part is completed from the germline J gene. This chain links TRBV26 with TRBJ2-7; 11 bases are shared with TRBD1. V gave up 6 bases and J gave up 5 bases; unmatched junction bases: 6. Germline V gene data show CDR1 as KGHPV and CDR2 as FQNQEV (reference sequence). The CDR3 runs to 14 residues. CDR3 bases read: TGTGCCAGCAGCTCCGGGACAGGGGGGGATGAACAGTAC. Protein product: CASSSGTGGDEQY. The CDR3 reads in full as CASSSGTGGDEQYF.

A few counts support this clone. Genes and germline are mouse. The DNA read from the CDR3 is TGTGCCAGCAGCTCTCATGCTGAGCAGTTC. Amino acids: CASSSHAEQF. The full CDR3 reads CASSSHAEQFF. The V gene is TRBV3, the J gene TRBJ2-1; unclear D gene. The read gets to within 1 residue of the CDR3 end, and the germline J gene fills in the rest. Germline CDR1 is SNHLY and CDR2 is FYNGKV (reference sequence). This CDR3 is 11 amino acids long. Trimming removed 4 bases at V and 5 bases at J, with 3 bases between.

This clone has only a few counts. Gene names refer to mouse genes. The read ends 1 residue shy of where the CDR3 ends; the end is completed using the germline J gene. The rearrangement joins TRBV31 to TRBJ2-3; D unclear. This CDR3 comprises 15 residues. The V gene lost 0 bases and the J gene lost 0 bases, with 10 bases spanning the gap. From germline, CDR1 is GKSSPN and CDR2 SITVG. This CDR3 reads CAWSLPGSSAETLYF. Incomplete CDR3 DNA: TGTGCCTGGAGTCTACCGGGGAGTAGTGCAGAAACGCTGTAT. The entire variable domain, with the rest obtained from reference TRBV31 and TRBJ2-3, is as follows: AQTIHQWPVAEIKAVGSPLSLGCTIKGKSSPNLYWYWQATGGTLQQLFYSITVGQVESVVQLNLSASRPKDDQFILSTEKLLLSHSGFYLCAWSLPGSSAETLYFGSGTRLTVL.

This clone was picked up a small number of times. These gene names are mouse names. The missing CDR3 end, 1 residue past where the read stops, is filled in from the germline J gene. J is TRBJ1-3 and V is TRBV26; 10 bases line up with TRBD1. Unmatched junction bases numbered 5, after V lost 2 bases and J lost 4 bases. Germline V gene lookup returns CDR1 KGHPV and CDR2 FQNQEV (reference sequence). CDR3 length: 16 amino acids. CDR3: CASSLLTGGLGNTLYF. CDR3 DNA, as far as it was read: TGTGCCAGCAGTCTGCTGACAGGGGGCTTGGGAAATACGCTCTAT.

Concerning this clone itself: Gene names follow the mouse nomenclature. The read ends 1 residue before the CDR3 terminus; that terminus is restored from the germline J gene. The V and J genes are TRBV26 and TRBJ2-2, with 10 bases fitting TRBD1. CDR3 length: 15 amino acids. Germline V gene sequence: CDR1 KGHPV, CDR2 FQNQEV (reference sequence). J lost 4 bases, V lost 4 bases, and 3 bases had no gene match. This chain's CDR3 is CASSRGTGATGQLYF. The CDR3 DNA, read in part, is TGTGCCAGCAGTCGGGGGACAGGGGCCACCGGGCAGCTCTAC.

There are a few counts of this clone. The genes are named according to mouse. The CDR3 end lies 1 residue beyond the end of the read and is filled in from the germline J gene. The V gene is TRBV1, the J gene TRBJ2-3; 9 positions match TRBD2. J gave up 1 base and V 1 base, and 3 bases lay outside the gene matches. This CDR3 has 16 residues. CDR1 and CDR2 from the germline V gene are NSQYPW and LRSPGD (reference sequence). The DNA read from the CDR3 is TGCACCTGCAGTGCAGTGGGGGGGCGGGGTGCAGAAACGCTGTAT. Translated: CTCSAVGGRGAETLY. The full CDR3 sequence reads CTCSAVGGRGAETLYF.

This clone is large within its sample. Mouse germline and gene names are used. The read ends 1 residue shy of where the CDR3 ends; the end is completed using the germline J gene. This chain joins TRBV14 and TRBJ2-7; TRBD1 matches 9 bases. This CDR3 comprises 13 residues. The ends lost 5 bases at V and 5 bases at J; junction bases unmatched: 5. The V gene's germline CDR1 is SGHDT and CDR2 FRDEAV. CDR3 amino acids: CASSPGTGHEQYF. CDR3 DNA, as far as it was read: TGTGCCAGCAGCCCCGGGACAGGGCATGAACAGTAC.

In its sample, this clone ranks as large. Mouse gene names and germline throughout. CDR3 DNA, as far as it was read: TGTGCCAGCAGGGCTGGAAATACGCTCTAT. This sequence encodes CASRAGNTLY. The entire CDR3 protein is CASRAGNTLYF. The chain links TRBV19 to TRBJ1-3; the D is unclear. From the germline J gene comes the end of the CDR3, since the read stops 1 residue before it. CDR1 and CDR2 (germline): FNHDT, SITEND (reference sequence). This CDR3 has 11 residues. V was clipped by 5 bases and J by 2 bases, with 2 bases between them.

Only a few counts were recorded for this clone. Gene names are the mouse ones. The DNA ends 1 residue before the CDR3 does, and the rest of the CDR3 is filled in from the germline J gene. V gene TRBV13-2 combines with J gene TRBJ1-3, with 9 bases that match TRBD1. Germline CDR1 NNHNN, CDR2 SYGAGS (reference sequence). This CDR3 has 15 residues. V dropped 0 bases and J dropped 2; count of bases not matched to a gene: 0. CDR3 region: CASGDGTGAGNTLYF. The CDR3 DNA, read in part, is TGTGCCAGCGGTGATGGGACAGGGGCTGGAAATACGCTCTAT.

With regard to this clone: Gene names are mouse gene names. The sequenced CDR3 bases are TGTGCCAGCTCTCTAGAGCGCTCCGACTACACC. It codes for CASSLERSDYT. From start to end, the CDR3 is CASSLERSDYTF. This sequence joins TRBV12-1 and TRBJ1-2; D is uncertain. The read ends 1 residue early relative to the CDR3; the germline J gene fills the gap. Deletions cut 1 base from V and 4 bases from J, with 6 bases between. The germline V gene encodes CDR1 SGHSN and CDR2 HYEKVE. The CDR3 runs 12 residues.